The rows below give T cell receptor beta chains drawn from one sample of a study of blood T cells in healthy people across ages. TCRdb re-derived calls from the 5' RACE reads in MiXCR, one entry per CDR3 protein. In the table there are 630,000 or so distinct CDR3 sequences, 32% of which are singletons. Sequences were obtained from blood. The receptor set was obtained from a woman older than 75 in good health. Each CDR3 is given with its conserved first and last residue. The D gene is left open where the match is weak. A clone size is listed for some rows: how often the clone was seen (once, few, many), or a class if it is expanded.

>TRBJ2-3|TRBV5-1|NA|many
TGCGCCAGCAGCTTGGCCCAGGGACACAGCACAGATACGCAGTATTTT
CASSLAQGHSTDTQYF
>TRBJ1-1|TRBV29-1|NA|many
TGCAGCGCCTCCGATGCAGCTGAAGCTTTCTTT
CSASDAAEAFF
>TRBJ2-6|TRBV7-3|NA|NA
TGTGCCAGCAGCTTAACTCGGCCCTCACAGGCCAACGTCCTGACTTTC
CASSLTRPSQANVLTF
>TRBJ2-3|TRBV27|TRBD2|NA
TGTGCCAGCAGTCCACTAGCGGGGGGGCCATCGGATACGCAGTATTTT
CASSPLAGGPSDTQYF
>TRBJ2-1|TRBV5-1|TRBD2|NA
TGCGTCAGCAGCTACACCGGGACTAGCACTTGCAATGAGCAGTTCTTC
CVSSYTGTSTCNEQFF
>TRBJ2-1|TRBV2|NA|NA
TGTGCCAGCAGTGATGTCCTCAGCCTTGGCTCCTACAATGAGCAGTTCTTC
CASSDVLSLGSYNEQFF
>TRBJ1-6|TRBV7-2|NA|many
TGTGCCAGCAGCTACACAGGGCTGAATTCACCCCTCCACTTT
CASSYTGLNSPLHF
>TRBJ1-2|TRBV5-1|NA|few
TGCGCCAGCAGCTCAAGAGTACAGGGAGTAAGGGATGGCTACACCTTC
CASSSRVQGVRDGYTF
>TRBJ2-7|TRBV20-1|TRBD1|many
TGCAGTGCTACCCCCGGGACAGGGGGCTACGAGCAGTACTTC
CSATPGTGGYEQYF
>TRBJ1-3|TRBV5-1|NA|NA
TGCGCCAGCAGCCCCGGAGTCAGCTCTGGAAACACCATATATTTT
CASSPGVSSGNTIYF
>TRBJ2-7|TRBV29-1|NA|NA
TGCAGCGCCGAAGGAGGGCAAGAGCAGTACTTC
CSAEGGQEQYF
>TRBJ2-1|TRBV4-1|TRBD1|many
TGCGCCAGCAGCCACGGACAGGGAATATATGAGCAGTTCTTC
CASSHGQGIYEQFF
>TRBJ2-7|TRBV30|TRBD1|many
TGTGCCTGGAGTCATGGACAGGGGGCCCACGAGCAGTACTTC
CAWSHGQGAHEQYF
>TRBJ2-7|TRBV3-1|NA|many
TGTGCCAGCAGCCCCCAAAACAGGGAAGACGAGCAGTACTTC
CASSPQNREDEQYF
>TRBJ2-2|TRBV5-1|NA|NA
TGCGCCAGCAGCTTGGACAGGTCCACCGGGCAGCTGTTTTTT
CASSLDRSTGQLFF
>TRBJ2-7|TRBV6-6|NA|many
TGTGCCAGCAGTTACGTCCCGTCCAGCGAGCAGTACTTC
CASSYVPSSEQYF
>TRBJ2-3|TRBV11-2|NA|many
TGTGCCAGCAGCTTAGGGGCAGGGGGGGACACAGATACGCAGTATTTT
CASSLGAGGDTDTQYF
>TRBJ1-2|TRBV7-9|NA|NA
TGTGCCAGCAGCCACGTCGTTTGGGGGAAAAAAACTAACTATGGCTACACCTTC
CASSHVVWGKKTNYGYTF
>TRBJ1-1|TRBV7-9|NA|few
TGTGCCAGCAGCTTAGTTGGGGTGGAGGGAGCTTTCTTT
CASSLVGVEGAFF
>TRBJ2-1|TRBV20-1|NA|many
TGCAGTGCTAGAGATGGGGCGGCCGCACGATTCGATGAGCAGTTCTTC
CSARDGAAARFDEQFF
>TRBJ1-5|TRBV29-1|TRBD1|NA
TGCAGCGTTACAGGGGCACTCGGTCAGCCCCAGCATTTT
CSVTGALGQPQHF
>TRBJ2-7|TRBV5-1|TRBD1|many
TGCGCCAGCAGCTCACGCAGGACAGGGAATGTAGACGAGCAGTACTTC
CASSSRRTGNVDEQYF
>TRBJ1-1|TRBV7-2|NA|many
TGTGCCAGCAGCTTAGGGACGCCTAACACTGAAGCTTTCTTT
CASSLGTPNTEAFF
>TRBJ2-3|TRBV6-6|NA|many
TGTGCCAGCAGCGGAGGGCAATGGACAGATACGCAGTATTTT
CASSGGQWTDTQYF